These 10 T cell receptor beta chains came from one sample sequenced in a study of response to subunit inactivated influenza vaccine. TCRdb re-analysed the RT-PCR reads in MiXCR, keeping a single row per CDR3 protein. The sample lists roughly 500,000 distinct CDR3 sequences, around 25% occurring once. This specimen was CD4+ T cells sorted from PBMCs, taken roughly 5 days after vaccination. Receptor source: a man aged 50 to 59 who received an inactivated influenza vaccine.

This clonotype has only a few counts. The genes are TRBV12-3 or TRBV12-4 and TRBJ1-5; 10 nucleotides agree with TRBD1. CDR3 length equals 14 residues. The ends lost 2 bases at V and 6 bases at J; junction bases unmatched: 1. This CDR3 is CASSLRQGAQPQHF. Written as DNA, the CDR3 is TGTGCCAGCAGTTTAAGACAGGGGGCTCAGCCCCAGCATTTT.

This clonotype turned up a few times. The V and J genes are TRBV9 and TRBJ2-3, with D possibly TRBD1 on 6 matching bases. Germline CDR1 SGDLS, CDR2 YYNGEE. The CDR3 is 15 residues long. Trimming took off 1 base at V and 5 bases at J, with 14 bases between the two ends. The CDR3 protein is CASSVLLGAGDTQYF. The DNA of the CDR3 is TGTGCCAGCAGCGTATTATTGGGGGCCGGAGATACGCAGTATTTT.

This sequence joins TRBV5-1 and TRBJ1-2; possible D gene TRBD1, 6 bases. V lost 0 bases, J lost 4 bases, and 16 bases lay in between. This CDR3 comprises 16 residues. Germline CDR1 and CDR2: SGHRS and YFSETQ. The CDR3 region has the DNA TGCGCCAGCAGCTTGGGGGCCAGCACAGGGCCCTATGGCTACACCTTC. Translated: CASSLGASTGPYGYTF. Full variable domain (remainder filled in from reference TRBV5-1 and TRBJ1-2): KAGVTQTPRYLIKTRGQQVTLSCSPISGHRSVSWYQQTPGQGLQFLFEYFSETQRNKGNFPGRFSGRQFSNSRSEMNVSTLELGDSALYLCASSLGASTGPYGYTFGSGTRLTVV.

In its sample, this clonotype was seen a few times. At one of its ends the junction is not consistent with the germline gene, which may arise from a read error. The CDR3 nucleotides read TGTGCTAGCAGCTTAACCGGACTAGCAATGGATACGCAGTATTTT. This gives the protein CASSLTGLAMDTQYF. The V and J genes are TRBV7-7 and TRBJ2-3, with 8 bases matching TRBD2. The germline V gene has CDR1 SSHAT and CDR2 FNYEAQ (reference sequence). There are 15 residues in the CDR3. Using reference TRBV7-7 and TRBJ2-3 for the parts outside the CDR3, the full variable domain is GAGVSQSPRYKVTKRGQDVTLRCDPISSHATLYWYQQALGQGPEFLTYFNYEAQPDKSGLPSDRFSAERPEGSISTLTIQRTEQRDSAMYRCASSLTGLAMDTQYFGPGTRLTVL.

The chain links TRBV2 to TRBJ2-3; no definite D call. The CDR3 loop spans 13 amino acids. Trimming took 5 bases from V and 4 from J, leaving 10 bases between them. Germline V gene data show CDR1 as SNHLY and CDR2 as FYNNEI. The CDR3 spells CASSFRASDTQYF. The CDR3 coding sequence is TGTGCCAGCAGTTTCCGGGCCTCAGATACGCAGTATTTT.

This chain uses TRBV5-1 with TRBJ2-2; TRBD1 matches 9 bases. This CDR3 is built from 15 residues. Trimming cost V 4 bases and J 4 bases; bases outside gene matches: 5. CDR1 and CDR2 from the germline V gene are SGHRS and YFSETQ. Here the CDR3 DNA reads TGCGCCAGCAGCCCCGGGACAGGGTTCACCGGGGAGCTGTTTTTT. Translation gives CASSPGTGFTGELFF.

The chain combines TRBV28 with TRBJ2-2; TRBD1 or TRBD2 may be the D gene (6 bases each). CDR1 and CDR2 (germline): MDHEN, SYDVKM. CDR3 length equals 17 residues. V was trimmed by 3 bases and J by 7 bases, leaving 21 bases between them. This CDR3 is CASSFFSPGARSGELFF. For the CDR3, the DNA is TGTGCCAGCAGTTTTTTTTCACCGGGGGCGCGGAGCGGGGAGCTGTTTTTT. The variable domain in full, completed from reference TRBV28 and TRBJ2-2, reads DVKVTQSSRYLVKRTGEKVFLECVQDMDHENMFWYRQDPGLGLRLIYFSYDVKMKEKGDIPEGYSVSREKKERFSLILESASTNQTSMYLCASSFFSPGARSGELFFGEGSRLTVL.

The chain is built from TRBV12-5 and TRBJ2-1; 8 nucleotides agree with TRBD1. CDR1 and CDR2 from the germline V gene are LGHNT and FRNRAP. The CDR3 extends over 13 amino acids. The J segment lost 5 bases and the V segment lost 8 bases, leaving 5 bases of the junction unmatched. The CDR3 nucleotides are TGTGCTAGTCGACAGGGGACAGACAATGAGCAGTTCTTC. Amino acids: CASRQGTDNEQFF. The entire variable domain, with the rest obtained from reference TRBV12-5 and TRBJ2-1, is as follows: DARVTQTPRHKVTEMGQEVTMRCQPILGHNTVFWYRQTMMQGLELLAYFRNRAPLDDSGMPKDRFSAEMPDATLATLKIQPSEPRDSAVYFCASRQGTDNEQFFGPGTRLTVL.

The gene calls are TRBV11-2 and TRBJ1-1, with 7 bases lining up with TRBD1. Germline trimming cut 5 bases from V and 0 bases from J; bases unmatched to any gene: 9. The CDR3 runs to 16 residues. Germline V gene sequence: CDR1 SGHAT, CDR2 FQNNGV. In nucleotides, the CDR3 is TGTGCCAGCAGCCCCCTCCGGGACAGCTTGAACACTGAAGCTTTCTTT. Protein product: CASSPLRDSLNTEAFF.

V and J are TRBV20-1 and TRBJ1-4; no definite D call. CDR3 length: 14 amino acids. Trimming cost V 0 bases and J 8 bases, with 13 bases left between them. Germline assignment: CDR1 DFQATT and CDR2 SNEGSKA (reference sequence). In DNA form, the CDR3 reads TGCAGTGCTAGAGATGTGGTGGTGAGGGAAAAACTGTTTTTT. Its protein product is CSARDVVVREKLFF.